One T cell receptor beta chain is described in this entry. This record comes from a study of blood T cell repertoires in COVID-19. Overall study context: Nucleic acid was either cDNA or gDNA, and it came from T cells, B-cell-depleted T cells, or PBMCs.

The CDR3 spans 16 residues. Germline lookup yields CDR1 SGHTA and CDR2 FQGNSA. Germline trimming cut 2 bases from V and 3 bases from J; bases unmatched to any gene: 10. In the study's own analysis: Estimation of nucleated cell counts was performed using reference gene primer amplification. Measured with immunoSEQ multiplex PCR; TCRdb has only the in-frame clones, and not every one. The V and J calls and clone size are taken from that table; D and trimming were inferred from the DNA. The top ten hold about 10% of the sample, which has about 80,000 clones, about 85% seen once. This clonotype originated in a human donor in a cohort sampled during active COVID-19. This chain uses TRBV7-2 with TRBJ2-7; TRBD2 matches at 7 bases. The sequenced sample was peripheral blood. The CDR3: CASSLSPSGGNYEQYF. Written as DNA, the CDR3 is TGTGCCAGCAGCTTATCCCCGTCCGGGGGGAACTACGAGCAGTACTTC.